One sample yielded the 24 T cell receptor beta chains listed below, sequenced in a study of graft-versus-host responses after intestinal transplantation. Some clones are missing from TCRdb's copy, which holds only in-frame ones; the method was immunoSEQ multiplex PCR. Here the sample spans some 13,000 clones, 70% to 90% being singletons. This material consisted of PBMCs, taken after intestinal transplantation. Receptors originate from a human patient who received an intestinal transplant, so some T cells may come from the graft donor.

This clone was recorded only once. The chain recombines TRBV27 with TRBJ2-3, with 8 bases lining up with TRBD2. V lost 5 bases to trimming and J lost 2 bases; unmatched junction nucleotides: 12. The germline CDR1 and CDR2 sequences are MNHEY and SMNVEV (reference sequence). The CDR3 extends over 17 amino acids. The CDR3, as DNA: TGTGCCAGCAGTGCCCTGGGTATAGCGGGGCCCACAGATACGCAGTATTTT. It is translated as CASSALGIAGPTDTQYF.

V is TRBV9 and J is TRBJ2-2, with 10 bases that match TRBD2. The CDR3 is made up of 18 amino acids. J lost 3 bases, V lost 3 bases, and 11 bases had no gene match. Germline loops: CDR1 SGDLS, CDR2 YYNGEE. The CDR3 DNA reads TGTGCCAGCAGCGGGACCCAAATACTAGCGGGATACACCGGGGAGCTGTTTTTT. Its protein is CASSGTQILAGYTGELFF.

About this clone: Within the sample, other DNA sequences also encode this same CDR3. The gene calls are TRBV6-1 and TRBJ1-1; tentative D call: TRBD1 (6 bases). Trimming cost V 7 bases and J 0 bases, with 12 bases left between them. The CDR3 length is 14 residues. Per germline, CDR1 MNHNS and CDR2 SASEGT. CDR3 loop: CASNDRTVNTEAFF. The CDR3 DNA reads TGTGCCAGCAATGACCGGACAGTGAACACTGAAGCTTTCTTT.

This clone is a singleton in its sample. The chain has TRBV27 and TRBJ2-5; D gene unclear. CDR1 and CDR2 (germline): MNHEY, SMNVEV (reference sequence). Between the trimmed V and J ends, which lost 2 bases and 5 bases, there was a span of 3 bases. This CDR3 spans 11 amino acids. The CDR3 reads CASSLMETQYF. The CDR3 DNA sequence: TGTGCCAGCAGTTTAATGGAGACCCAGTACTTC.

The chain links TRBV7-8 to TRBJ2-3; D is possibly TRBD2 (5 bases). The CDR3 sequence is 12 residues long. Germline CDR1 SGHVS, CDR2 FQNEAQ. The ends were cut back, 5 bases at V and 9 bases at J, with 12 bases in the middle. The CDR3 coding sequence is TGTGCCAGCAGCCCCCCGTCGGGGACGCAGTATTTT. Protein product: CASSPPSGTQYF.

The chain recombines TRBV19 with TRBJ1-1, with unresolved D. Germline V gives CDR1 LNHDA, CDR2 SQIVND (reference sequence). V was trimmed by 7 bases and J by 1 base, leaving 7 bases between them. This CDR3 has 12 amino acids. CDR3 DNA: TGTGCCAGTACTATCGGGAACACTGAAGCTTTCTTT. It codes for CASTIGNTEAFF.

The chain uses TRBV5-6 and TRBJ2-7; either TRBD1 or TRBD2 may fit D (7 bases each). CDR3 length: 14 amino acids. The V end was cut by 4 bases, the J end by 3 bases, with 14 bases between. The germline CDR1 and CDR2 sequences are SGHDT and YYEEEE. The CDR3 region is CASSRFRGGYEQYF. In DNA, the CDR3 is TGTGCCAGCAGCCGTTTCAGGGGGGGCTACGAGCAGTACTTC.

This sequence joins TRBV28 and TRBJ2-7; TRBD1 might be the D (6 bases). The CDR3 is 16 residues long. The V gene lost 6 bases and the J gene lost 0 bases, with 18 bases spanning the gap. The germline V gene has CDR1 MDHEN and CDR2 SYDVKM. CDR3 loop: CASRGVRGTNSYEQYF. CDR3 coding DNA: TGTGCCAGCAGGGGGGTTAGGGGGACCAACTCCTACGAGCAGTACTTC.

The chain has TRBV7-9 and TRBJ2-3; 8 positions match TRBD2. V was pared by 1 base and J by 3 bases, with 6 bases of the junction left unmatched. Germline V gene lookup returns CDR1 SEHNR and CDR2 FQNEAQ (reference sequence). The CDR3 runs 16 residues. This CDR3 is CASSLVERELTDTQYF. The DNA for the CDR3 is TGTGCCAGCAGCTTAGTCGAGCGGGAGTTGACAGATACGCAGTATTTT.

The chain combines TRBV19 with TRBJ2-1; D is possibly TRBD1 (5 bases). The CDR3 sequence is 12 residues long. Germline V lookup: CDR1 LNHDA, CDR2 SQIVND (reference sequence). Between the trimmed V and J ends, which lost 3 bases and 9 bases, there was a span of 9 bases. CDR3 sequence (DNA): TGTGCCAGTAGTATGCAGGGCCGTGAGCAGTTCTTC. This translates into CASSMQGREQFF.

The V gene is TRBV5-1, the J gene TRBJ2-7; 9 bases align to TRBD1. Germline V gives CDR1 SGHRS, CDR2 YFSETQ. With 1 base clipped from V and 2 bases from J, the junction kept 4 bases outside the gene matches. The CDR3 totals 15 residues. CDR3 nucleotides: TGCGCCAGCAGCTTGAGCGGACAGGGGACCTACGAGCAGTACTTC. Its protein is CASSLSGQGTYEQYF.

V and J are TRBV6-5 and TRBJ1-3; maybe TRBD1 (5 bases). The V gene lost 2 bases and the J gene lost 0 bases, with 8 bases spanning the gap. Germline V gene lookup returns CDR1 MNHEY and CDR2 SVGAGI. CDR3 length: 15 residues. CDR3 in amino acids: CASSYRGDSGNTIYF. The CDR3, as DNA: TGTGCCAGCAGTTACCGGGGGGACTCTGGAAACACCATATATTTT.

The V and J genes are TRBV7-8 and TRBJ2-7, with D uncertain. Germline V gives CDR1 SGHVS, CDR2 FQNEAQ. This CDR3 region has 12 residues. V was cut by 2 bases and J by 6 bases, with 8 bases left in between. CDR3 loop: CASSLIEREQYF. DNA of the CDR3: TGTGCCAGCAGCTTAATTGAGCGCGAGCAGTACTTC.

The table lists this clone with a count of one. CDR3 DNA sequence: TGTGCCAGCAGCTTGGGGGGATTTGGAAACACCATATATTTT. Translating gives CASSLGGFGNTIYF. V and J are TRBV13 and TRBJ1-3; a possible D gene is TRBD1 (5 bases). Trimming left V 3 bases short and J 3 bases short, with 9 bases between. The V gene's germline CDR1 is PRHDT and CDR2 FYEKMQ (reference sequence). The CDR3 runs to 14 residues.

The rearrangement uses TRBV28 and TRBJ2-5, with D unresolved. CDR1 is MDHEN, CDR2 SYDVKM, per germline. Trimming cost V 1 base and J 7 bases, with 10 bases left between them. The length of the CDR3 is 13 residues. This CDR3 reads CASSLLTVTTQYF. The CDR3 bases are TGTGCCAGCAGTTTATTAACGGTCACGACCCAGTACTTC.

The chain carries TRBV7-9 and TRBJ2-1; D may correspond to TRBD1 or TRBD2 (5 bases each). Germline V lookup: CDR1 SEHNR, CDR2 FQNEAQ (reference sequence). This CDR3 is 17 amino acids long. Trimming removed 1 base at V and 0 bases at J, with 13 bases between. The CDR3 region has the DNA TGTGCCAGCAGCTTAGTCCGAGGGGTCAGCTCCTACAATGAGCAGTTCTTC. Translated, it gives CASSLVRGVSSYNEQFF.

The CDR3 here is CASSDPAGGTGELFF. The CDR3, as DNA: TGCGCCAGCAGTGACCCAGCGGGAGGAACCGGGGAGCTGTTTTTT. The rearrangement joins TRBV10-1 to TRBJ2-2; TRBD2 matches 9 bases. This CDR3 comprises 15 residues. Germline lookup yields CDR1 WNHNN and CDR2 SYGVQD (reference sequence). The V segment lost 3 bases and the J segment 5 bases; nucleotides outside the gene matches: 4.

Here the CDR3 DNA reads TGTGCCAGCAGCTTACCAGGGGGCAGGGCTTTCTTT. It translates to CASSLPGGRAFF. This chain links TRBV11-2 with TRBJ1-1, with TRBD1 matching over 8 bases. Per the germline V gene, CDR1 is SGHAT and CDR2 is FQNNGV. V lost 2 bases and J lost 11; bases outside the gene matches: 4. The CDR3 contains 12 residues.

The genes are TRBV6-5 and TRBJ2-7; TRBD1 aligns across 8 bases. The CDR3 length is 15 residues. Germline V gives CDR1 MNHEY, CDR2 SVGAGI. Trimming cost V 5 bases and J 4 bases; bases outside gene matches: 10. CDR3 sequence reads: CASSTTTGAGYEQYF. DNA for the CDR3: TGTGCCAGCAGTACAACGACAGGGGCGGGTTACGAGCAGTACTTC.

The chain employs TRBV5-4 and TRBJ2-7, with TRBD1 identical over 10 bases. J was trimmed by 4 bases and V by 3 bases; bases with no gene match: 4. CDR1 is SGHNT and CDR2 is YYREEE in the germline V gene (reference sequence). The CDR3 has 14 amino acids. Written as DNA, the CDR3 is TGTGCCAGCAGCTCGACAGGGGGCGCGTACGAGCAGTACTTC. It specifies CASSSTGGAYEQYF.

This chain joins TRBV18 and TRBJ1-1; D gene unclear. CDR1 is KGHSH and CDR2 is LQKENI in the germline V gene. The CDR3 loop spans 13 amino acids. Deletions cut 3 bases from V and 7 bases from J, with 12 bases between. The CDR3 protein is CASSPDLQGEAFF. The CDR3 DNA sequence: TGTGCCAGCTCACCCGATTTACAAGGTGAAGCTTTCTTT.

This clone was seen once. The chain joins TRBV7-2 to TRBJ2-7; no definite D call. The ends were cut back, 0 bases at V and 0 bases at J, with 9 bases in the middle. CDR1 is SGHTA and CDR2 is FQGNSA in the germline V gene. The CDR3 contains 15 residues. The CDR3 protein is CASSLALLSSYEQYF. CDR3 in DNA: TGTGCCAGCAGCTTAGCACTACTTAGCTCCTACGAGCAGTACTTC.

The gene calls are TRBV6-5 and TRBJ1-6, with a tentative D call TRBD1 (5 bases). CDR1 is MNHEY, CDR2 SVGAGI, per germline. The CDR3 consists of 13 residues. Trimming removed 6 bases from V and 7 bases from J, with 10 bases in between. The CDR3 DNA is TGTGCCAGCAGACGGGACGTAAATTCACCCCTCCACTTT. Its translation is CASRRDVNSPLHF.

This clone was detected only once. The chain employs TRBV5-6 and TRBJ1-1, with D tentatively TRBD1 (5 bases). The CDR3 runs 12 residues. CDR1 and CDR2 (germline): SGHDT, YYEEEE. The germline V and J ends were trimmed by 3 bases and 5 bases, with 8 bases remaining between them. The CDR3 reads CASSSGMTEAFF. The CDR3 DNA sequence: TGTGCCAGCAGCTCAGGGATGACTGAAGCTTTCTTT.